The sample holds one count of the clone carrying this T cell receptor (beta chain). The data belong to a study of T cell changes during pregnancy in multiple sclerosis. Profiling relied on immunoSEQ multiplex PCR, and the TCRdb table lists in-frame clones only, not all of them. There are about 51,000 clones in the sample; approximately 93% occur only once, and about 1.9% lies in the top ten. Germline V gene data show CDR1 as PRHDT and CDR2 as FYEKMQ (reference sequence). Trimming at V came to 4 bases and at J to 3 bases, leaving 10 bases not matched to a gene. The CDR3 sequence is 17 residues long. The TCR originated in a female donor with multiple sclerosis, enrolled in a pregnancy study. This chain connects TRBV13 to TRBJ2-7; 12 positions agree with TRBD2. Sequenced material: peripheral blood, taken in the second trimester of pregnancy. CDR3 coding DNA: TGTGCCAGCAGCTCCCGGACTAGCGGGATCCCTATCTACGAGCAGTACTTC. The encoded protein is CASSSRTSGIPIYEQYF.